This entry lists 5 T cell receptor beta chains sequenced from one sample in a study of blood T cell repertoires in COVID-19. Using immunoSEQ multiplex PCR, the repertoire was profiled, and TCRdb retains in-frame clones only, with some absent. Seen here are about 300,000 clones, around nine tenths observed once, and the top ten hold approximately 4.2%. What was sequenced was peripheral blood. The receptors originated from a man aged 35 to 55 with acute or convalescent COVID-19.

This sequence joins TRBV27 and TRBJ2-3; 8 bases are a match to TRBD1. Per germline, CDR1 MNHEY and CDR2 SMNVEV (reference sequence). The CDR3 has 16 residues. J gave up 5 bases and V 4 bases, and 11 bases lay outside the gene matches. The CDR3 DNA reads TGTGCCAGCAGTTCCAATTCAGGGGGCTGGGGAGATACGCAGTATTTT. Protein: CASSSNSGGWGDTQYF.

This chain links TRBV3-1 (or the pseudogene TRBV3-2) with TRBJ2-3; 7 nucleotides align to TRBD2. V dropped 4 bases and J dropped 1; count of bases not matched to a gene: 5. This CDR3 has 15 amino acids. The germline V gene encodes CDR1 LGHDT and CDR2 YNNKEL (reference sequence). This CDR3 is CASSRRGEGTDTQYF. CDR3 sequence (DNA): TGTGCCAGCAGCCGCCGGGGGGAGGGCACAGATACGCAGTATTTT.

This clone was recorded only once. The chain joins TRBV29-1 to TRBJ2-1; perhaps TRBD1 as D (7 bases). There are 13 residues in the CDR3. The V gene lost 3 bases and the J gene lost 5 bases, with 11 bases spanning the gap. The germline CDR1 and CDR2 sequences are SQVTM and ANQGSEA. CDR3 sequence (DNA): TGCAGCGTTGACAGGGGGGCTAACAATGAGCAGTTCTTC. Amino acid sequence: CSVDRGANNEQFF.

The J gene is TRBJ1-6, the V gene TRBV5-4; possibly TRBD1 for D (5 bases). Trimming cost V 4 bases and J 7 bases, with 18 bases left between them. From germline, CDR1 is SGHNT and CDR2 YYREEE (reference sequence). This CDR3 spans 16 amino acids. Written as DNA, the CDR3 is TGTGCCAGCAGCGTGGGGGGAGGGGTGAGGAATTCACCCCTCCACTTT. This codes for CASSVGGGVRNSPLHF.

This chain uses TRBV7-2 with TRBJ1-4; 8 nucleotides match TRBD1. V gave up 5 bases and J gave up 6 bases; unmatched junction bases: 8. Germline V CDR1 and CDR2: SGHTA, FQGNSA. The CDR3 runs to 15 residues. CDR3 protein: CASSPTTGGYEKLFF. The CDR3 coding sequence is TGTGCCAGCAGCCCGACAACAGGGGGGTATGAAAAACTGTTTTTT.